These 32 T cell receptor beta chains originate from one sample sequenced in a study of control samples from healthy donors and cancer patients. The method was immunoSEQ multiplex PCR; TCRdb's version includes in-frame clones alone and lacks a portion of them. The data contain about 40,000 clones, 90% to 95% of them seen just once; the ten biggest clones take up around 3.6%. Sequencing was performed on blood. These receptors originate from a woman in her fifties or sixties in good health.

The chain uses TRBV5-1 and TRBJ1-3; the match to TRBD1 covers 8 bases. Germline V lookup: CDR1 SGHRS, CDR2 YFSETQ. CDR3 length equals 16 residues. J gave up 4 bases and V 4 bases, and 10 bases lay outside the gene matches. The CDR3 here is CASSPSQGASGNTIYF. CDR3 coding DNA: TGCGCCAGCAGCCCAAGTCAGGGGGCGAGCGGAAACACCATATATTTT.

The chain uses TRBV11-2 and TRBJ2-5; no clear D gene. CDR3 length: 11 residues. The V end lost 5 bases, the J end lost 4 bases, and 5 bases lay between the germline ends. Per the germline V gene, CDR1 is SGHAT and CDR2 is FQNNGV. The CDR3 DNA is TGTGCCAGCAGCCACGGAGAGACCCAGTACTTC. This codes for CASSHGETQYF.

The chain joins TRBV19 to TRBJ2-1; 12 nucleotides match TRBD2. This CDR3 comprises 16 residues. V lost 3 bases, J lost 9 bases, and 9 bases stayed unmatched. Germline CDR1 and CDR2: LNHDA and SQIVND (reference sequence). The CDR3 DNA is TGTGCCAGTAGTATGTTTCCTAGCGGGGGGGGTGTTGAGCAGTTCTTC. Protein: CASSMFPSGGGVEQFF. The variable domain in full, with the rest retrieved from reference TRBV19 and TRBJ2-1, is DGGITQSPKYLFRKEGQNVTLSCEQNLNHDAMYWYRQDPGQGLRLIYYSQIVNDFQKGDIAEGYSVSREKKESFPLTVTSAQKNPTAFYLCASSMFPSGGGVEQFFGPGTRLTVL.

The chain recombines TRBV9 with TRBJ1-3, with D possibly being TRBD1 (5 bases). V lost 1 base and J lost 4, with 15 bases in between. Germline V gene sequence: CDR1 SGDLS, CDR2 YYNGEE. The CDR3 consists of 16 residues. The CDR3 coding sequence is TGTGCCAGCAGCGTAAATTTGGGGGTTTCGGGAAACACCATATATTTT. Protein product: CASSVNLGVSGNTIYF.

This rearrangement joins TRBV5-1 to TRBJ1-1, with TRBD1 matching 7 bases. The germline V gene encodes CDR1 SGHRS and CDR2 YFSETQ. This CDR3 region has 15 residues. Trimming took 3 bases from V and 4 from J; bases not matched to a gene: 9. The CDR3 coding sequence is TGCGCCAGCAGCTCTAGACAGGGCAGGGTCACTGAAGCTTTCTTT. Its protein product is CASSSRQGRVTEAFF.

The V call is TRBV27, the J call TRBJ2-7; 7 bases are a match to TRBD1. J was trimmed by 6 bases and V by 8 bases; bases with no gene match: 7. The V gene's germline CDR1 is MNHEY and CDR2 SMNVEV (reference sequence). The CDR3 has 12 amino acids. The CDR3 DNA reads TGTGCCAGCTCGGACAGGTCTAGCGAGCAGTACTTC. Translating gives CASSDRSSEQYF.

The chain couples TRBV6-5 to TRBJ1-5; 8 nucleotides align to TRBD1. Trimming cost V 6 bases and J 5 bases; bases outside gene matches: 9. The CDR3 spans 15 residues. The V gene's germline CDR1 is MNHEY and CDR2 SVGAGI. CDR3 DNA sequence: TGTGCCAGCAGCCCCGGACAGGGAGACTATCAGCCCCAGCATTTT. As protein: CASSPGQGDYQPQHF.

The rearrangement links TRBV7-2 to TRBJ2-7, with a tentative D call TRBD2 (5 bases). The CDR3 contains 13 residues. CDR1 and CDR2 from the germline V gene are SGHTA and FQGNSA. V was clipped by 3 bases and J by 0 bases, with 6 bases between them. Here the CDR3 reads CASSLRDSYEQYF. CDR3 nucleotides: TGTGCCAGCAGCTTGAGGGACTCCTACGAGCAGTACTTC.

The rearrangement links TRBV9 to TRBJ2-3; no clear D gene. Trimming took off 5 bases at V and 4 bases at J, with 14 bases between the two ends. Germline lookup yields CDR1 SGDLS and CDR2 YYNGEE. This CDR3 has 14 amino acids. CDR3 region: CASRTGQESDTQYF. In nucleotides, the CDR3 is TGTGCCAGCAGAACCGGGCAGGAGTCAGATACGCAGTATTTT.

CDR3 loop: CASSRTGDNNSPLHF. The CDR3 nucleotides are TGTGCCAGCAGCCGGACAGGGGACAATAATTCACCCCTCCACTTT. The chain is built from TRBV3-1 (or the pseudogene TRBV3-2) and TRBJ1-6; TRBD1 agrees at 9 bases. This CDR3 is 15 amino acids long. The J segment lost 5 bases and the V segment lost 4 bases, leaving 3 bases of the junction unmatched. Germline loops: CDR1 LGHDT, CDR2 YNNKEL (reference sequence).

The V call is TRBV25-1, the J call TRBJ2-3; possible D gene TRBD2, 7 bases. This CDR3 has 17 residues. The germline V and J ends were trimmed by 1 base and 5 bases, with 19 bases remaining between them. Germline V gene lookup returns CDR1 MGHDK and CDR2 SYGVNS. CDR3 region: CASSEWQRGGSRDTQYF. CDR3 DNA: TGTGCCAGCAGTGAATGGCAAAGGGGGGGTTCTCGAGATACGCAGTATTTT.

V usage is TRBV7-6 and J usage is TRBJ2-7; possible D gene TRBD2, 6 bases. The CDR3 is made up of 13 amino acids. Trimming left V 5 bases short and J 7 bases short, with 15 bases between. Germline lookup yields CDR1 SGHVS and CDR2 FNYEAQ. CDR3 amino acids: CASSVGTLREQYF. In DNA, the CDR3 is TGTGCCAGCAGCGTTGGGACTCTGAGGGAGCAGTACTTC.

The chain combines TRBV7-9 with TRBJ2-2; possible D gene TRBD2, 5 bases. CDR3 length: 16 residues. The germline CDR1 and CDR2 sequences are SEHNR and FQNEAQ (reference sequence). V lost 6 bases to trimming and J lost 5 bases, with 19 bases between them. The CDR3 protein is CASRLPFRGDTGELFF. The CDR3, as DNA: TGTGCCAGCAGGCTACCCTTTCGGGGTGATACCGGGGAGCTGTTTTTT.

The rearrangement links TRBV13 to TRBJ2-1, with TRBD2 matching 10 bases. Germline V gene data show CDR1 as PRHDT and CDR2 as FYEKMQ (reference sequence). The junction had 13 bases not matched to a gene; V was cut back by 1 base and J by 4 bases. CDR3 length: 19 residues. CDR3 sequence reads: CASSLDALAGDKVYNEQFF. CDR3 bases: TGTGCCAGCAGCTTAGACGCGCTAGCGGGGGACAAGGTGTACAATGAGCAGTTCTTC. Based on the CDR3 plus reference TRBV13 and TRBJ2-1, the full variable domain is AAGVIQSPRHLIKEKRETATLKCYPIPRHDTVYWYQQGPGQDPQFLISFYEKMQSDKGSIPDRFSAQQFSDYHSELNMSSLELGDSALYFCASSLDALAGDKVYNEQFFGPGTRLTVL.

This chain connects TRBV19 to TRBJ2-1; 9 bases line up with TRBD1. From germline, CDR1 is LNHDA and CDR2 SQIVND (reference sequence). CDR3 size: 13 residues. Trimming removed 5 bases from V and 16 bases from J; junction bases left unmatched: 12. This CDR3 is CASSEDSWTGVFF. Here the CDR3 DNA reads TGTGCCAGTAGTGAGGATTCGTGGACAGGGGTTTTCTTC.

The chain recombines TRBV7-8 with TRBJ2-5; 15 bases are a match to TRBD2. CDR1 and CDR2 (germline): SGHVS, FQNEAQ. The CDR3 contains 16 residues. The V segment lost 5 bases and the J segment 5 bases; nucleotides outside the gene matches: 6. This chain's CDR3 is CASSLGTSGGRETQYF. In DNA form, the CDR3 reads TGTGCCAGCAGCCTAGGGACTAGCGGGGGGAGGGAGACCCAGTACTTC.

The V gene is TRBV5-1, the J gene TRBJ1-3; no reliable D call. V lost 4 bases to trimming and J lost 1 base, with 9 bases between them. Germline lookup yields CDR1 SGHRS and CDR2 YFSETQ. The CDR3 extends over 14 amino acids. CDR3 protein: CASSPYGSGNTIYF. CDR3 bases: TGCGCCAGCAGCCCCTATGGGTCTGGAAACACCATATATTTT.

This sequence joins TRBV24-1 and TRBJ2-2; tentative D call: TRBD2 (5 bases). V lost 5 bases, J lost 1 base, and 10 bases lay in between. Germline loops: CDR1 KGHDR, CDR2 SFDVKD. There are 15 residues in the CDR3. The CDR3 region is CATSGGGGNTGELFF. The CDR3 DNA sequence: TGTGCCACCAGTGGTGGAGGAGGGAACACCGGGGAGCTGTTTTTT.

The V gene is TRBV6-5, the J gene TRBJ2-3, with D possibly called TRBD1 or TRBD2 (5 bases each). Germline V gene sequence: CDR1 MNHEY, CDR2 SVGAGI. The CDR3 consists of 14 residues. V lost 7 bases and J 1 base, leaving 12 bases between the germline ends. As DNA, the CDR3 is TGTGCCAGCACCTCCCCGGGGCGCACAGATACGCAGTATTTT. This codes for CASTSPGRTDTQYF.

The rearrangement uses TRBV19 and TRBJ2-7, with D perhaps TRBD2 (6 bases). The V end was cut by 6 bases, the J end by 4 bases, with 16 bases between. Germline V lookup: CDR1 LNHDA, CDR2 SQIVND (reference sequence). CDR3 length: 14 amino acids. The CDR3 here is CASRTSGAGYEQYF. CDR3 bases: TGTGCCAGTAGGACCTCCGGGGCGGGGTACGAGCAGTACTTC.

The genes are TRBV6-2 or TRBV6-3 and TRBJ1-3; D may be TRBD1 (5 bases). CDR1 is MNHEY, CDR2 SVGEGT, per germline. With 2 bases removed from V and 1 base from J, the gap between germline ends came to 9 bases. The CDR3 runs 15 residues. The chain's CDR3 is CASSYPGRSGNTIYF. CDR3 DNA sequence: TGTGCCAGCAGTTACCCGGGACGGTCTGGAAACACCATATATTTT.

The rearrangement joins TRBV5-1 to TRBJ1-4; 9 positions match TRBD1. The CDR3 has 15 amino acids. The germline CDR1 and CDR2 sequences are SGHRS and YFSETQ. V was clipped by 3 bases and J by 5 bases; unmatched bases: 5. The CDR3 coding sequence is TGCGCCAGCAGCTCGGGACAGGGCCTGAATGAAAAACTGTTTTTT. Amino acids: CASSSGQGLNEKLFF.

For this clone: Its ends do not fully match the called genes, so a read error is possible. The chain links TRBV4-3 to TRBJ1-2; perhaps TRBD1 as D (6 bases). The CDR3 is 13 residues long. Germline V lookup: CDR1 LGHNA, CDR2 YSLEER. CDR3 residues: CASSIHREAIQIF. The CDR3 DNA reads as TGCGCCAGCAGCATCCACAGGGAAGCGATACAGATCTTC.

The chain recombines TRBV5-4 with TRBJ1-2; the D gene is possibly TRBD1 (5 bases). V gave up 6 bases and J gave up 8 bases, with 23 bases separating them. This CDR3 is 15 amino acids long. CDR1 SGHNT and CDR2 YYREEE come from the germline V gene (reference sequence). CDR3: CASTPDERQGRGYTF. The CDR3 nucleotides are TGTGCCAGCACACCCGATGAGCGGCAGGGCAGGGGCTACACCTTC.

Only one count was recorded for this clone. The chain recombines TRBV2 with TRBJ1-3, with D perhaps matching TRBD1 (5 bases). The ends were cut back, 1 base at V and 0 bases at J, with 13 bases in the middle. The germline CDR1 and CDR2 sequences are SNHLY and FYNNEI. This CDR3 has 17 amino acids. The CDR3 is CASSEGGDPFSGNTIYF. CDR3 sequence (DNA): TGTGCCAGCAGTGAAGGAGGGGATCCCTTCTCTGGAAACACCATATATTTT. The variable domain in full, completed from reference TRBV2 and TRBJ1-3, reads EPEVTQTPSHQVTQMGQEVILRCVPISNHLYFYWYRQILGQKVEFLVSFYNNEISEKSEIFDDQFSVERPDGSNFTLKIRSTKLEDSAMYFCASSEGGDPFSGNTIYFGEGSWLTVV.

CDR3 bases: TGTGCCAGCACCTCCGGGACAGATTTTTACAGCAATCAGCCCCAGCATTTT. It translates to CASTSGTDFYSNQPQHF. The chain joins TRBV28 to TRBJ1-5; 7 bases are shared with TRBD1. From germline, CDR1 is MDHEN and CDR2 SYDVKM. The CDR3 is made up of 17 amino acids. The junction had 13 bases not matched to a gene; V was cut back by 7 bases and J by 1 base.

This clone occurred once. The rearrangement joins TRBV28 to TRBJ2-3; D gene uncertain. Looked up from germline, CDR1 is MDHEN and CDR2 is SYDVKM. Between the trimmed V and J ends, which lost 3 bases and 6 bases, there was a span of 25 bases. The CDR3 consists of 18 residues. The CDR3 protein is CASSLVRLGPFLGDTQYF. The CDR3 nucleotides are TGTGCCAGCAGTTTGGTACGATTAGGACCGTTCTTGGGCGATACGCAGTATTTT. Complete variable domain (other parts from reference TRBV28 and TRBJ2-3): DVKVTQSSRYLVKRTGEKVFLECVQDMDHENMFWYRQDPGLGLRLIYFSYDVKMKEKGDIPEGYSVSREKKERFSLILESASTNQTSMYLCASSLVRLGPFLGDTQYFGPGTRLTVL.

The V and J genes are TRBV5-4 and TRBJ2-1; 8 positions agree with TRBD1. Looked up from germline, CDR1 is SGHNT and CDR2 is YYREEE (reference sequence). V gave up 4 bases and J gave up 9 bases; unmatched junction bases: 6. This CDR3 has 13 residues. CDR3 sequence (DNA): TGTGCCAGCAGCGCTCAGGGGGCAGGTGAGCAGTTCTTC. Amino acid sequence: CASSAQGAGEQFF.

Regarding this clone: Sequence at one end of the junction differs from germline and may be a read error. The rearrangement joins TRBV9 to TRBJ2-4; TRBD2 matches at 10 bases. Germline CDR1 reads SGDLS; CDR2 reads YYNGEE. The CDR3 has 20 amino acids. In nucleotides, the CDR3 is TGTGCCCGCAGCGGGGGGGACGGGGACTTTGGAGTCCTAGCCAAAAACATTCAGTACTTC. This encodes CARSGGDGDFGVLAKNIQYF.

This chain uses TRBV5-6 with TRBJ1-2; D call uncertain. The germline V and J ends were trimmed by 0 bases and 6 bases, with 9 bases remaining between them. CDR3 length: 13 amino acids. In germline, CDR1 is SGHDT, CDR2 YYEEEE. CDR3 sequence (DNA): TGTGCCAGCAGCTTGGCCAGGCCTAATGGCTACACCTTC. It encodes CASSLARPNGYTF.

This clone was found once. V and J are TRBV5-6 and TRBJ1-2; 9 bases map to TRBD1. The CDR3 sequence is 14 residues long. Germline values: CDR1 SGHDT, CDR2 YYEEEE. The J segment lost 2 bases and the V segment lost 4 bases, leaving 3 bases of the junction unmatched. Here the CDR3 DNA reads TGTGCCAGCAGCAACAGGGGGCGCAACTATGGCTACACCTTC. Translation: CASSNRGRNYGYTF.

V is TRBV19 and J is TRBJ2-7; D is perhaps TRBD1 (6 bases). Germline V CDR1 and CDR2: LNHDA, SQIVND (reference sequence). Trimming removed 6 bases from V and 0 bases from J, with 9 bases in between. This CDR3 is 13 amino acids long. CDR3 in amino acids: CASRRDISYEQYF. In DNA, the CDR3 is TGTGCCAGTAGAAGGGACATCTCCTACGAGCAGTACTTC.